This TCR beta chain was obtained from a study of T cell responses to AZD1222 COVID-19 vaccine. Study background: Investigators merged groups given second doses at roughly 4 or roughly 12 weeks. Study-wide points: Donors in the cohort were predominantly white British and more often female, and clonal diversity was possibly underestimated.

Turning to this clone: What it binds is not known.

The V gene lost 1 base and the J gene lost 9 bases, with 13 bases spanning the gap. CDR1 and CDR2 from the germline V gene are MGHRA and YSYEKL. The CDR3 is 15 residues long. TCRdb keeps only in-frame clones here, not all; method: immunoSEQ multiplex PCR. This repertoire shows 140,000 to 150,000 clones, 70% to 90% found once; its top ten account for approximately 15%. The V and J genes are TRBV4-1 and TRBJ1-6; D is undetermined. This TCR was sampled from an adult in good health. The sequenced sample was peripheral blood, obtained on day 0 of AZD1222 vaccination. CDR3 residues: CASSQGGGLFSPLHF. CDR3 in DNA: TGCGCCAGCAGCCAAGGGGGTGGCCTTTTTTCACCCCTCCACTTT.